These 5 T cell receptor beta chains originate from one sample sequenced in a study of T cells in Graves' hyperthyroidism and ophthalmopathy. RNA transcripts yielded amplified TCR beta CDR3 regions. An initial round of RT-PCR targeting the TCR CDR3 relied on the HTBI primer set. In TCRdb, the multiplex PCR reads were re-called with MiXCR into one record per CDR3 protein. Found here are 700,000 or so distinct CDR3 sequences, roughly 15% of them singletons; the top ten hold under 9.5%. Source material: blood. These TCRs come from a man aged 18 to 30 with Graves' hyperthyroidism.

The genes are TRBV6-5 and TRBJ2-1; 11 bases agree with TRBD2. This CDR3 contains 17 residues. The germline V gene has CDR1 MNHEY and CDR2 SVGAGI. The ends lost 2 bases at V and 5 bases at J; junction bases unmatched: 8. CDR3 loop: CASSYPGSSGRDNEQFF. CDR3 coding DNA: TGTGCCAGCAGTTACCCTGGTAGTAGCGGGAGGGACAATGAGCAGTTCTTC.

This clonotype was seen at least ten times. The chain combines TRBV5-5 with TRBJ2-5, with TRBD2 matching 11 bases. Unmatched junction bases numbered 2, after V lost 4 bases and J lost 0 bases. Germline V gene data show CDR1 as SGHKS and CDR2 as YYEKEE (reference sequence). This CDR3 is built from 15 residues. The DNA for the CDR3 is TGTGCCAGCAGCCCGACTAGCGGGAACCAAGAGACCCAGTACTTC. Residues: CASSPTSGNQETQYF.

This clonotype was counted only a few times. This rearrangement joins TRBV7-2 to TRBJ2-2, with 7 nucleotides matching TRBD2. Trimming removed 5 bases from V and 0 bases from J; junction bases left unmatched: 3. Germline V gene lookup returns CDR1 SGHTA and CDR2 FQGNSA. CDR3 length: 15 residues. The CDR3 DNA reads TGTGCCAGCAGCGGGGGGGATTCGAACACCGGGGAGCTGTTTTTT. Residues: CASSGGDSNTGELFF. The variable domain in full, completed from reference TRBV7-2 and TRBJ2-2, reads GAGVSQSPSNKVTEKGKDVELRCDPISGHTALYWYRQSLGQGLEFLIYFQGNSAPDKSGLPSDRFSAERTGGSVSTLTIQRTQQEDSAVYLCASSGGDSNTGELFFGEGSRLTVL.

This clonotype has a count of ten or more. Here the CDR3 reads CSVDGHSTDTQYF. In DNA, the CDR3 is TGCAGCGTTGACGGCCATAGCACAGATACGCAGTATTTT. The rearrangement links TRBV29-1 to TRBJ2-3; D not certain. V lost 3 bases and J lost 0, with 7 bases in between. Germline values: CDR1 SQVTM, CDR2 ANQGSEA. CDR3 length equals 13 residues.

The chain has TRBV20-1 and TRBJ2-7; D is possibly TRBD2 (6 bases). The V gene lost 0 bases and the J gene lost 2 bases, with 17 bases spanning the gap. The length of the CDR3 is 16 residues. CDR1 is DFQATT, CDR2 SNEGSKA, per germline (reference sequence). CDR3 protein: CSARDRGRYPAYEQYF. CDR3 sequence (DNA): TGCAGTGCTAGAGACCGTGGGAGGTACCCTGCCTACGAGCAGTACTTC.